This T cell receptor (beta chain) comes out of a study of T cell responses to AZD1222 COVID-19 vaccine (dated by TCRdb to the early 2020s). A note on the overall study: Because spike-specific TCR depth and breadth did not differ between the two schedules, AZD1222 recipients who got a second dose at roughly 4 weeks were pooled with those who got a second dose at roughly 12 weeks. Trial participants were enrolled into age subgroups of 18-55, 56-69 and 70-plus years, which contained about 150, 27 and 61 TCR-sequenced participants, respectively. TCR sequencing was performed for about 240 trial participants, of whom 207 were given two doses of AZD1222 and 26 were given two doses of MenACWY control vaccine. Broad study findings and their caveats: The whole spike protein was spanned by vaccine-associated CD4 TCRs, and dominant responses were seen in regions 160-218 and 743-854. Spike-specific TCR breadth and depth rose significantly after two AZD1222 doses compared with day 0 and with MenACWY recipients. Because no samples from the day 14 peak response were available, repertoires could be characterized only after the peak T cell response. Conclusions about previously exposed vaccinees were limited because only six AZD1222 recipients were SARS-CoV-2 seropositive at baseline. Epitopes outside the regions mutated in the B.1.351 and B.1.1.7 variants were reportedly recognized by nearly half of the unique spike-specific TCRs. The 56-69-year group was small, and its depth increase did not reach significance, likely because of low power. Participants were mostly white British and included more females than males, and it was suggested by the authors that clonal diversity may have been underestimated.

The time point label here, explained by the study, means: baseline before first vaccination. Samples from vaccinated people were obtained from the UK trials COV001 and COV002, which included a single-blind randomized controlled phase 2/3 trial of AZD1222 (ChAdOx1 nCoV-19) in healthy adults. For TCRbeta chain sequencing, PBMC samples were collected from trial participants at day 0 and at day 28 after the second dose. A remark on this clone: It lacks a known antigen. Base qualities are not recorded, but no much larger clone differs from it by a single base.

The CDR3 regions of human TCRbeta chains were analyzed by immunosequencing. Processing in the source paper ran as follows. Repertoire TCRs were matched against a reference library of SARS-CoV-2-specific TCRs generated with the MIRA antigen-specificity platform. Breadth meant the fraction of unique TCRs that were SARS-CoV-2-associated, whereas depth meant the fraction of total T cells that were SARS-CoV-2-associated. Each spike-specific TCR was assigned to its reactive spike region and to a CD4 or CD8 class using the MIRA data. Log10-transformed breadth and depth values were compared by one-way ANOVA with Sidak's multiple comparisons tests. The clones in this table, taken by TCRdb from immuneACCESS, are in-frame only. Not every clone is retained; where verified, under half of the shortfall comes from an unresolved V gene, and the cause of the rest is unknown. V, J and clone size derive from that table, while D and trimming were established from the DNA sequence. This sample lists some 130,000 clones; more than 85% were detected once. The top ten clonotypes cover 1.5% to 2% of the sample.

The V and J ends are trimmed by 4 bases and 7 bases, leaving 23 bases between them. Per the germline V gene, SGHRS is the CDR1 and YFSETQ is the CDR2. Including cysteine and phenylalanine, the CDR3 has 16 amino acids. The sequence is cut down to CDR3 DNA, 48 bases in frame from base 1. The chain is assembled from TRBV5-1 and TRBJ1-2; D gene: possibly TRBD1, on 5 matching bases. The TCR originated in an adult in good health. Specimen: peripheral blood, collected on day 0 of AZD1222 vaccination. CDR3 sequence: CASSLEPVRELRGYTF. The DNA reads as follows: TGCGCCAGCAGCCTCGAACCGGTCAGGGAATTACGTGGCTACACCTTC. Where the CDR3 stops, the reference TRBV5-1 and TRBJ1-2 genes take over; the full variable domain is KAGVTQTPRYLIKTRGQQVTLSCSPISGHRSVSWYQQTPGQGLQFLFEYFSETQRNKGNFPGRFSGRQFSNSRSEMNVSTLELGDSALYLCASSLEPVRELRGYTFGSGTRLTVV.